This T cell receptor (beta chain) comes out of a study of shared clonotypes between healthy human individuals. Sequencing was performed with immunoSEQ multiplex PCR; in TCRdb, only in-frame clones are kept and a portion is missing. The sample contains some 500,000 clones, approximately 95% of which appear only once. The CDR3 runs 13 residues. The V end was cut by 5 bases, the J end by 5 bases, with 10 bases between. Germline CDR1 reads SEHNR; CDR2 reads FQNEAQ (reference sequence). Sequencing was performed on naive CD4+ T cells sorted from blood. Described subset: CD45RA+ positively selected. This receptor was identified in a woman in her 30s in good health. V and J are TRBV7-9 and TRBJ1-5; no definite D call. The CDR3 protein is CASSLDTYQPQHF. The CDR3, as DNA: TGTGCCAGCAGCCTTGACACCTATCAGCCCCAGCATTTT.